The sequence of this T cell receptor (beta chain) was determined in a study of neurological immune-mediated disorders. Template-switch 5'RACE cDNA synthesis added a 10-nucleotide unique molecular identifier. MiXCR was run by TCRdb on the 5' RACE reads, yielding one entry per CDR3 protein. This sample has tens of thousands of distinct CDR3 sequences; around 4.2% occur once, and the top ten carry 2.9%. At least ten counts were recorded for this clonotype. The CDR3 length is 13 residues. J gave up 4 bases and V 5 bases, and 4 bases lay outside the gene matches. Germline lookup yields CDR1 MNHEY and CDR2 SMNVEV (reference sequence).

V is TRBV27 and J is TRBJ2-5; TRBD2 agrees at 7 bases. The clonotype was recovered from a man aged 45-65 years with multiple sclerosis. The material sequenced was PBMCs. In DNA form, the CDR3 reads TGTGCCAGCAGTCCCCAGCGGGGAGAGACCCAGTACTTC. It encodes CASSPQRGETQYF.